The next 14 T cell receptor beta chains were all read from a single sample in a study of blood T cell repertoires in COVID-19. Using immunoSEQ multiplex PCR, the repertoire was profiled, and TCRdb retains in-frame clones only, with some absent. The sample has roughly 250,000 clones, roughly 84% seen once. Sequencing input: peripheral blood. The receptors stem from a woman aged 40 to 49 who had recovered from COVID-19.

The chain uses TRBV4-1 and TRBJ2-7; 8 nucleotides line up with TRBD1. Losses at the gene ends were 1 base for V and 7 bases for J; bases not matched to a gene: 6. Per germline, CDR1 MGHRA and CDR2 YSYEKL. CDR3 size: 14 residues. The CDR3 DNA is TGCGCCAGCAGCCAAGGCTGGACAGGGAGTGAGCAGTACTTC. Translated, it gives CASSQGWTGSEQYF.

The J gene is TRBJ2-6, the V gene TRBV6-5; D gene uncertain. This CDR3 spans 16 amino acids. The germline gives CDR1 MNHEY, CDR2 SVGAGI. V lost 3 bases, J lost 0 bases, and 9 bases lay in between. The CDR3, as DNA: TGTGCCAGCAGTTATCATGGCTTCTCTGGGGCCAACGTCCTGACTTTC. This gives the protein CASSYHGFSGANVLTF.

The CDR3 loop reads CASSPAGRGVGETQYF. The DNA of the CDR3 is TGTGCCAGCAGTCCGGCGGGCAGGGGGGTCGGGGAGACCCAGTACTTC. V is TRBV11-1 and J is TRBJ2-5, with a tentative D call TRBD1 (7 bases). Trimming cost V 6 bases and J 5 bases, with 22 bases left between them. CDR3 length equals 16 residues. Germline CDR1 SGHAT, CDR2 FQDESV (reference sequence).

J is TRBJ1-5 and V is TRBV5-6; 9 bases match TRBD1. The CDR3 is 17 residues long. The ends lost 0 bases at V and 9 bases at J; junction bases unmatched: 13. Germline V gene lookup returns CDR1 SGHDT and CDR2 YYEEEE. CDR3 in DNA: TGTGCCAGCAGCTTGGGAAGGGGGGGACAGGGCTTGGGGCCCCAGCATTTT. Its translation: CASSLGRGGQGLGPQHF.

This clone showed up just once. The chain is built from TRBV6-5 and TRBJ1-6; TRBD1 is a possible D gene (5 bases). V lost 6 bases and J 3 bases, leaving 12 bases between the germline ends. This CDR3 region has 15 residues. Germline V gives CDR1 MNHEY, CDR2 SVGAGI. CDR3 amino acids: CASRTTGHYNSPLHF. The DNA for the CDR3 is TGTGCCAGCAGAACTACCGGACACTATAATTCACCCCTCCACTTT.

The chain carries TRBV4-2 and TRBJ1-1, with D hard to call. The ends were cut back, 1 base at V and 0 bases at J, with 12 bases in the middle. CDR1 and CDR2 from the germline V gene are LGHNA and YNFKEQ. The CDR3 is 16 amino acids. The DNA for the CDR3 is TGTGCCAGCAGCCAAGCCTTACAGAATATGAACACTGAAGCTTTCTTT. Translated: CASSQALQNMNTEAFF.

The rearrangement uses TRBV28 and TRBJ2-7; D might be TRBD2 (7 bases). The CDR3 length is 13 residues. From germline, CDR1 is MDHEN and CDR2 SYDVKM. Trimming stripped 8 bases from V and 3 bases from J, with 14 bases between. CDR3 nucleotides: TGTGCCAGCTCGGGGGGACATGACTACGAGCAGTACTTC. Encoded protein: CASSGGHDYEQYF.

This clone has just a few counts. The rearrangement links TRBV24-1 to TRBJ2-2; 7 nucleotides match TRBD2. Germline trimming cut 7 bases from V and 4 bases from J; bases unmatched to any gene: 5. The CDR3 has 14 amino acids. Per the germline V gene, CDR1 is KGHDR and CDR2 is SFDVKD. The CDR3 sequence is CATRGGGTTGELFF. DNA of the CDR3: TGTGCCACCAGAGGCGGGGGAACCACCGGGGAGCTGTTTTTT.

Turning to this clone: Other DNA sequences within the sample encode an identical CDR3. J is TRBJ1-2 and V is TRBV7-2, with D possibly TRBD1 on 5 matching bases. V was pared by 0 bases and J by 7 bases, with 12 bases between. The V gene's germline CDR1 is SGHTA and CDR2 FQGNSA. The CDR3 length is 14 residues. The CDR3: CASSLAGGEGGYTF. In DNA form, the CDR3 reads TGTGCCAGCAGCTTAGCCGGGGGGGAGGGTGGCTACACCTTC.

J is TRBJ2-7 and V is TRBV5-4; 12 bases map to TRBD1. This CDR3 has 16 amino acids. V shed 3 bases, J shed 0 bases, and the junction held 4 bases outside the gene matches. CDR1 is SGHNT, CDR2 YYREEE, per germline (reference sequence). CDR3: CASSSRDRGPSYEQYF. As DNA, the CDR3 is TGTGCCAGCAGCTCCCGGGACAGGGGGCCCTCCTACGAGCAGTACTTC.

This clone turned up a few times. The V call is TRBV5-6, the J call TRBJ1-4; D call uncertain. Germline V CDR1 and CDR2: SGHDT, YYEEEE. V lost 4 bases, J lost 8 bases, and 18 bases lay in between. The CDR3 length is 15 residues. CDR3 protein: CASSGPLDSREKLFF. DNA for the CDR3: TGTGCCAGCAGCGGCCCCTTGGACTCTAGGGAAAAACTGTTTTTT.

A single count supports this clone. CDR3 region: CASSAQGGTEAFF. As DNA, the CDR3 is TGTGCCAGCAGCGCCCAGGGTGGGACTGAAGCTTTCTTT. V gene TRBV7-2 combines with J gene TRBJ1-1; TRBD1 is a possible D gene (5 bases). V shed 5 bases and J shed 5 bases, with 12 bases lying between them. The length of the CDR3 is 13 residues. From germline, CDR1 is SGHTA and CDR2 FQGNSA.

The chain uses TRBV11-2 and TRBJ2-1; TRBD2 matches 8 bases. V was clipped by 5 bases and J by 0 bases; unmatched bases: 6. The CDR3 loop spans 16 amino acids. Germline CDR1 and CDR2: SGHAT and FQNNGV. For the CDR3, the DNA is TGTGCCAGCAGCGTAACCGGGGGGGGCTCCTACAATGAGCAGTTCTTC. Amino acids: CASSVTGGGSYNEQFF.

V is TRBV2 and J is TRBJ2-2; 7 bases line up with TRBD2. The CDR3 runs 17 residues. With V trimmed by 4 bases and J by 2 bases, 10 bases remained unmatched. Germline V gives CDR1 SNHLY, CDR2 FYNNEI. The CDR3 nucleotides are TGTGCCAGCAGTGGCGATTGGTGGACTAGTAACACCGGGGAGCTGTTTTTT. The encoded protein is CASSGDWWTSNTGELFF.